Below, 18 T cell receptor beta chains from the same sample are listed, as sequenced in a study of blood T cells in healthy people across ages. Together with a sample-barcoded 5' primer, a J-beta primer mix was included in a second PCR lasting roughly 6 to 12 cycles. TCRdb re-called the 5' RACE reads through MiXCR, storing one row per CDR3 protein. The table records 790,000 or so distinct CDR3 sequences, 45% to 70% of them present only once. The specimen sequenced was blood. These TCRs come from a man aged 40-55 years in good health.

The chain employs TRBV24-1 and TRBJ2-1; D not resolved. Trimming stripped 3 bases from V and 7 bases from J, with 6 bases between. This CDR3 comprises 12 residues. Germline V lookup: CDR1 KGHDR, CDR2 SFDVKD. As DNA, the CDR3 is TGTGCCACCAGTGATAGAATAAATGAGCAGTTCTTC. Translated: CATSDRINEQFF.

This chain links TRBV20-1 with TRBJ2-7; TRBD1 aligns across 7 bases. Germline CDR1 DFQATT, CDR2 SNEGSKA (reference sequence). Trimming took 6 bases from V and 4 from J; bases not matched to a gene: 6. CDR3 length: 12 residues. CDR3 nucleotide sequence: TGCAGTGCCACCCCGGACAGGTACGAGCAGTACTTC. Its protein is CSATPDRYEQYF.

This clonotype came up a few times. This may be a read error, as it is one base from a much larger clone. This sequence joins TRBV7-2 and TRBJ1-5; D remains unclear. In germline, CDR1 is SGHTA, CDR2 FQGNSA. Between the trimmed V and J ends, which lost 5 bases and 2 bases, there was a span of 4 bases. This CDR3 has 12 amino acids. The chain's CDR3 is CASSTRNQPQHF. CDR3 nucleotides: TGTGCCAGCAGCACCCGCAATCAGCCCCAGCATTTT.

The chain links TRBV4-2 to TRBJ1-2; D is possibly TRBD1 (5 bases). Trimming removed 4 bases at V and 1 base at J, with 10 bases between. This CDR3 spans 14 amino acids. Germline CDR1 LGHNA, CDR2 YNFKEQ. The CDR3 spells CASSRTGINYGYTF. CDR3 nucleotide sequence: TGTGCCAGCAGCCGAACAGGAATTAACTATGGCTACACCTTC.

In its sample, this clonotype was seen a few times. V gene TRBV29-1 combines with J gene TRBJ1-2, with a weak D call TRBD1 (5 bases). This CDR3 has 13 amino acids. V was pared by 4 bases and J by 0 bases, with 9 bases between. Per germline, CDR1 SQVTM and CDR2 ANQGSEA. The CDR3 protein is CSVATEANYGYTF. The CDR3 DNA follows: TGCAGCGTTGCGACAGAAGCTAACTATGGCTACACCTTC. Supplemented by reference TRBV29-1 and TRBJ1-2, the full variable domain reads SAVISQKPSRDICQRGTSLTIQCQVDSQVTMMFWYRQQPGQSLTLIATANQGSEATYESGFVIDKFPISRPNLTFSTLTVSNMSPEDSSIYLCSVATEANYGYTFGSGTRLTVV.

This rearrangement joins TRBV6-5 to TRBJ2-1, with TRBD1 identical over 7 bases. Trimming took 2 bases from V and 5 from J; bases not matched to a gene: 3. The CDR3 runs 14 residues. Germline values: CDR1 MNHEY, CDR2 SVGAGI. The CDR3 region has the DNA TGTGCCAGCAGTTACGGGACAGCAGACAATGAGCAGTTCTTC. It codes for CASSYGTADNEQFF.

This clonotype was observed a few times. The rearrangement joins TRBV5-1 to TRBJ2-3; no firm D call. The V gene's germline CDR1 is SGHRS and CDR2 YFSETQ. This CDR3 is 13 amino acids long. The V and J ends lost 7 bases and 0 bases respectively, with 9 bases between them. The CDR3 sequence: CASGVSSTDTQYF. CDR3 coding DNA: TGCGCCAGCGGGGTCTCCAGCACAGATACGCAGTATTTT.

This clonotype came up a few times. J is TRBJ2-7 and V is TRBV6-1; 7 positions match TRBD1. The CDR3 runs 13 residues. Germline lookup yields CDR1 MNHNS and CDR2 SASEGT. Germline trimming cut 6 bases from V and 2 bases from J; bases unmatched to any gene: 4. CDR3 in amino acids: CASRADRAYEQYF. The CDR3 coding sequence is TGTGCCAGCAGAGCCGACAGGGCCTACGAGCAGTACTTC.

This sequence joins TRBV7-2 and TRBJ1-5, with D possibly TRBD1 on 6 matching bases. This CDR3 has 16 residues. Trimming shortened V by 1 base and J by 2 bases, and 12 bases separated the two germline ends. Germline assignment: CDR1 SGHTA and CDR2 FQGNSA. CDR3: CASSLGGGGGNQPQHF. In DNA form, the CDR3 reads TGTGCCAGCAGCTTAGGGGGGGGGGGCGGCAATCAGCCCCAGCATTTT.

This chain links TRBV4-3 with TRBJ2-7, with 8 bases that match TRBD1. The CDR3 is 16 amino acids. CDR1 and CDR2 from the germline V gene are LGHNA and YSLEER. Trimming at V came to 0 bases and at J to 4 bases, leaving 8 bases not matched to a gene. The CDR3: CASSQDNMGQVYEQYF. CDR3 bases: TGCGCCAGCAGCCAAGATAATATGGGACAGGTTTACGAGCAGTACTTC.

V is TRBV18 and J is TRBJ2-1; a weak D match, TRBD1 (7 bases). Germline V gene lookup returns CDR1 KGHSH and CDR2 LQKENI. V lost 8 bases to trimming and J lost 3 bases, with 17 bases between them. The CDR3 consists of 15 residues. CDR3 loop: CASAEAGTDYNEQFF. CDR3 bases: TGTGCCAGCGCCGAGGCGGGGACAGACTACAATGAGCAGTTCTTC.

This clonotype has only one observation. V gene TRBV6-6 combines with J gene TRBJ2-5; D is possibly TRBD2 (6 bases). This CDR3 has 16 amino acids. Germline CDR1 reads MNHNY; CDR2 reads SVGAGI (reference sequence). Trimming cost V 4 bases and J 3 bases, with 18 bases left between them. For the CDR3, the DNA is TGTGCCAGCAGTTTCCTCGGCGGGGCGTCGAAAGAGACCCAGTACTTC. It specifies CASSFLGGASKETQYF.

This clonotype was found a few times. CDR3 DNA sequence: TGTGCCAGCAGCTTAGATGGCGGGGCGGCAGATACGCAGTATTTT. It is translated as CASSLDGGAADTQYF. The V and J genes are TRBV11-2 and TRBJ2-3; a possible D gene is TRBD2 (6 bases). The length of the CDR3 is 15 residues. CDR1 and CDR2 (germline): SGHAT, FQNNGV. Deletions cut 0 bases from V and 4 bases from J, with 11 bases between.

The chain uses TRBV27 and TRBJ1-6; a possible D gene is TRBD1 (6 bases). Trimming cost V 8 bases and J 9 bases, with 14 bases left between them. Germline CDR1 is MNHEY and CDR2 is SMNVEV (reference sequence). The CDR3 runs 13 residues. The CDR3 DNA reads as TGTGCCAGCTTGGGGGGCGCGGGTTCACCCCTCCACTTT. Protein product: CASLGGAGSPLHF.

This chain connects TRBV7-9 to TRBJ2-7; perhaps TRBD2 as D (5 bases). Germline-derived CDR1 and CDR2 are SEHNR and FQNEAQ (reference sequence). CDR3 length: 15 amino acids. V was trimmed by 5 bases and J by 1 base, leaving 15 bases between them. The CDR3 bases are TGTGCCAGCAGCCCCCGGGGTGTTGGGTCCTACGAGCAGTACTTC. Its translation is CASSPRGVGSYEQYF.

The chain is built from TRBV28 and TRBJ1-2; no clear D gene. Germline CDR1 reads MDHEN; CDR2 reads SYDVKM. Trimming left V 10 bases short and J 4 bases short, with 13 bases between. There are 12 residues in the CDR3. The CDR3 sequence is CATEILGYGYTF. CDR3 bases: TGTGCCACCGAGATCCTCGGCTATGGCTACACCTTC.

This chain joins TRBV9 and TRBJ2-7, with 7 bases that match TRBD2. The CDR3 is made up of 19 amino acids. V lost 3 bases, J lost 4 bases, and 22 bases stayed unmatched. CDR1 and CDR2 (germline): SGDLS, YYNGEE. CDR3 sequence reads: CASSAKGDSGRAGSYEQYF. CDR3 DNA: TGTGCCAGCAGCGCCAAAGGGGATAGTGGGAGGGCCGGGAGTTACGAGCAGTACTTC. Variable domain in full (rest from reference TRBV9 and TRBJ2-7): DSGVTQTPKHLITATGQRVTLRCSPRSGDLSVYWYQQSLDQGLQFLIQYYNGEERAKGNILERFSAQQFPDLHSELNLSSLELGDSALYFCASSAKGDSGRAGSYEQYFGPGTRLTVT.

In nucleotides, the CDR3 is TGTGCCAGCAGGGCCAGAGGGAACAATGGGAATTCACCCCTCCACTTT. Protein product: CASRARGNNGNSPLHF. The genes are TRBV3-1 and TRBJ1-6; no clear D. This CDR3 is built from 16 residues. From germline, CDR1 is LGHDT and CDR2 YNNKEL (reference sequence). The V and J ends lost 6 bases and 7 bases respectively, with 19 bases between them.